Listed here are 26 T cell receptor beta chains from one sample, sequenced in a study of blood T cells in healthy people across ages. Combining a sample-barcoded 5' primer with a J-beta primer mix, a second PCR ran for about 6 to 12 cycles. MiXCR, run by TCRdb on the 5' RACE reads, gives a single entry per CDR3 protein. The table lists roughly 1.7 million distinct CDR3 sequences, roughly 32% of them singletons, with 11% in the top ten. Sequencing was done on a sample of blood. The source is a woman aged 30 to 39 in good health.

The V call is TRBV25-1, the J call TRBJ1-1, with D maybe TRBD1 (5 bases). The germline CDR1 and CDR2 sequences are MGHDK and SYGVNS. V was trimmed by 6 bases and J by 1 base, leaving 12 bases between them. The CDR3 consists of 14 residues. CDR3 in amino acids: CASRVGGPNTEAFF. The CDR3 coding sequence is TGTGCCAGCAGAGTGGGGGGACCGAACACTGAAGCTTTCTTT. Supplemented by reference TRBV25-1 and TRBJ1-1, the full variable domain reads EADIYQTPRYLVIGTGKKITLECSQTMGHDKMYWYQQDPGMELHLIHYSYGVNSTEKGDLSSESTVSRIRTEHFPLTLESARPSHTSQYLCASRVGGPNTEAFFGQGTRLTVV.

The V and J genes are TRBV5-1 and TRBJ1-2; D ambiguous. The CDR3 totals 17 residues. Deletions cut 4 bases from V and 5 bases from J, with 24 bases between. The germline V gene has CDR1 SGHRS and CDR2 YFSETQ. Here the CDR3 reads CASSLQESDHTTYGYTF. The CDR3 DNA reads as TGCGCCAGCAGCCTCCAGGAGAGTGACCATACAACATATGGCTACACCTTC.

This clonotype was observed a handful of times. V gene TRBV20-1 combines with J gene TRBJ2-7, with 10 bases fitting TRBD2. The CDR3 is made up of 15 amino acids. Germline V CDR1 and CDR2: DFQATT, SNEGSKA (reference sequence). Losses at the gene ends were 6 bases for V and 2 bases for J; bases not matched to a gene: 10. In DNA form, the CDR3 reads TGCAGTGCCGCTTGGACTAGCGGACTACCCTACGAGCAGTACTTC. Translation gives CSAAWTSGLPYEQYF.

This clonotype was seen more than once but under ten times. The chain couples TRBV5-1 to TRBJ2-1, with D tentatively TRBD2 (6 bases). The CDR3 has 16 amino acids. CDR1 is SGHRS, CDR2 YFSETQ, per germline. Trimming took 0 bases from V and 5 from J, leaving 15 bases between them. The CDR3 region is CASSLAVSSGNNEQFF. DNA for the CDR3: TGCGCCAGCAGCTTGGCCGTGAGTAGCGGAAACAATGAGCAGTTCTTC.

This clonotype was counted only a few times. V usage is TRBV4-1 and J usage is TRBJ2-7, with 12 bases that match TRBD1. The J segment lost 3 bases and the V segment lost 1 base, leaving 7 bases of the junction unmatched. Per germline, CDR1 MGHRA and CDR2 YSYEKL. This CDR3 has 17 residues. The CDR3 reads CASSQGPRDRGLYEQYF. The DNA of the CDR3 is TGCGCCAGCAGCCAAGGGCCCCGGGACAGGGGGCTCTACGAGCAGTACTTC.

V and J are TRBV27 and TRBJ1-1; D uncertain. This CDR3 is built from 14 residues. The germline V gene encodes CDR1 MNHEY and CDR2 SMNVEV (reference sequence). Deletions cut 3 bases from V and 7 bases from J, with 15 bases between. CDR3 coding DNA: TGTGCCAGCAGTTTTAGGGTGTCCGACTTTGAAGCTTTCTTT. It yields the protein CASSFRVSDFEAFF.

The V call is TRBV7-3, the J call TRBJ1-6; 9 positions agree with TRBD1. This CDR3 is built from 15 residues. Germline lookup yields CDR1 SGHTA and CDR2 FQGTGA. V shed 4 bases and J 10 bases; nucleotides not matched to a gene: 8. Here the CDR3 DNA reads TGTGCCAGCAGCTGGGGACAGGGACCAAGCTCACCCCTCCACTTT. Translation: CASSWGQGPSSPLHF. The full variable domain, with the rest looked up from reference TRBV7-3 and TRBJ1-6, is GAGVSQTPSNKVTEKGKYVELRCDPISGHTALYWYRQSLGQGPEFLIYFQGTGAADDSGLPNDRFFAVRPEGSVSTLKIQRTERGDSAVYLCASSWGQGPSSPLHFGNGTRLTVT.

Note on this clonotype: Since a much larger clone is just one base distant, this may be a read error. This chain links TRBV4-1 with TRBJ1-4, with D perhaps TRBD1 (6 bases). This CDR3 is 15 amino acids long. Germline values: CDR1 MGHRA, CDR2 YSYEKL. CDR3 sequence: CASSSQGLPNERLFF. The DNA of the CDR3 is TGCGCCAGCAGCTCCCAGGGGTTGCCTAATGAAAGACTGTTTTTT.

This clonotype was seen only a few times. The chain couples TRBV6-5 to TRBJ2-3, with a tentative D call TRBD2 (6 bases). The CDR3 is made up of 15 amino acids. The V gene lost 1 base and the J gene lost 6 bases, with 14 bases spanning the gap. Germline V gene sequence: CDR1 MNHEY, CDR2 SVGAGI. The CDR3 sequence is CASSYLRDSLDTQYF. DNA of the CDR3: TGTGCCAGCAGTTACTTGCGGGACTCGCTGGATACGCAGTATTTT.

The chain is built from TRBV10-3 and TRBJ1-1; 11 bases align to TRBD1. This CDR3 region has 14 residues. The V gene end was trimmed by 2 bases and the J gene end by 7 bases; junction bases not matched to a gene: 3. CDR1 ENHRY and CDR2 SYGVKD come from the germline V gene. The CDR3 DNA follows: TGTGCCATCAGTGAGGGGACAGGGGGAAATGAAGCTTTCTTT. Protein product: CAISEGTGGNEAFF.

This chain links TRBV15 with TRBJ2-7; D could derive from TRBD1 or TRBD2 (5 bases each). Germline V lookup: CDR1 LNHNV, CDR2 YYDKDF (reference sequence). The V and J ends lost 3 bases and 9 bases respectively, with 24 bases between them. This CDR3 is built from 16 residues. CDR3 residues: CATSRPFTGGGGGQYF. CDR3 coding DNA: TGTGCCACCAGCAGGCCCTTTACAGGAGGCGGTGGTGGGCAGTACTTC.

The chain employs TRBV3-1 and TRBJ1-4, with 7 positions matching TRBD1. This CDR3 has 15 residues. The junction had 6 bases not matched to a gene; V was cut back by 1 base and J by 7 bases. The germline CDR1 and CDR2 sequences are LGHDT and YNNKEL (reference sequence). CDR3 sequence: CASSQVGGLIEKLFF. CDR3 sequence (DNA): TGTGCCAGCAGCCAAGTAGGGGGCCTCATTGAAAAACTGTTTTTT.

This clonotype appeared a few times. This rearrangement joins TRBV7-6 to TRBJ2-4; D possibly uses TRBD1 or TRBD2 (5 bases each). The CDR3 loop spans 16 amino acids. V lost 5 bases and J 1 base, leaving 15 bases between the germline ends. Germline lookup yields CDR1 SGHVS and CDR2 FNYEAQ. The CDR3 bases are TGTGCCAGCAGCCCCACCCCGGGGCCGGCCAAAAACATTCAGTACTTC. The encoded protein is CASSPTPGPAKNIQYF.

This chain joins TRBV11-2 and TRBJ2-7; 8 nucleotides match TRBD1. V dropped 5 bases and J dropped 5; count of bases not matched to a gene: 8. The length of the CDR3 is 14 residues. Germline V lookup: CDR1 SGHAT, CDR2 FQNNGV. CDR3 bases: TGTGCCAGCAGCCAGGACAGGGTTGAGGACGAGCAGTACTTC. Its protein product is CASSQDRVEDEQYF.

The genes are TRBV30 and TRBJ2-6; D ambiguous. Germline V gives CDR1 GTSNPN, CDR2 SVGIG (reference sequence). This CDR3 region has 13 residues. With 0 bases removed from V and 3 bases from J, the gap between germline ends came to 3 bases. The CDR3 is CAWSVRGANVLTF. In DNA form, the CDR3 reads TGTGCCTGGAGTGTACGTGGGGCCAACGTCCTGACTTTC.

V usage is TRBV7-9 and J usage is TRBJ2-1; D unclear. This CDR3 is built from 12 residues. CDR1 is SEHNR, CDR2 FQNEAQ, per germline (reference sequence). Deletions cut 5 bases from V and 8 bases from J, with 10 bases between. CDR3 sequence (DNA): TGTGCCAGCAGCGCTGGGCCCCATGAGCAGTTCTTC. Encoded protein: CASSAGPHEQFF.

The chain employs TRBV7-9 and TRBJ2-7, with D uncertain. In germline, CDR1 is SEHNR, CDR2 FQNEAQ (reference sequence). The V end was cut by 7 bases, the J end by 1 base, with 8 bases between. CDR3 length: 12 residues. Here the CDR3 DNA reads TGTGCCAGCACCTTCGGGTCCTACGAGCAGTACTTC. Its translation is CASTFGSYEQYF.

The chain carries TRBV4-1 and TRBJ2-3; D is perhaps TRBD1 or TRBD2 (5 bases each). This CDR3 region has 18 residues. The germline CDR1 and CDR2 sequences are MGHRA and YSYEKL. V was trimmed by 4 bases and J by 7 bases, leaving 27 bases between them. CDR3 sequence: CASSRTLTKMGVDNTQYF. CDR3 sequence (DNA): TGCGCCAGCAGCCGAACTCTCACTAAGATGGGGGTTGACAATACGCAGTATTTT.

This clonotype was observed a few times. The CDR3 sequence: CSGKQGLYGYTF. The CDR3 nucleotides read TGCAGCGGAAAACAGGGACTCTATGGCTACACCTTC. The chain employs TRBV29-1 and TRBJ1-2, with a weak D call TRBD1 (6 bases). V gave up 7 bases and J gave up 4 bases, with 13 bases separating them. CDR1 and CDR2 (germline): SQVTM, ANQGSEA. The CDR3 length is 12 residues.

The J gene is TRBJ2-1, the V gene TRBV25-1; a weak D match, TRBD1 (5 bases). The length of the CDR3 is 13 residues. V lost 6 bases to trimming and J lost 5 bases, with 11 bases between them. CDR1 and CDR2 from the germline V gene are MGHDK and SYGVNS. The CDR3, as DNA: TGTGCCAGCAGCCGACAGAGACACAATGAGCAGTTCTTC. Its protein product is CASSRQRHNEQFF.

This clonotype was counted a few times. The J gene is TRBJ1-5, the V gene TRBV4-1; D unclear. The germline gives CDR1 MGHRA, CDR2 YSYEKL. Trimming cost V 1 base and J 0 bases, with 4 bases left between them. The CDR3 sequence is 14 residues long. CDR3 nucleotides: TGCGCCAGCAGCCAAGCTTTTAGCAATCAGCCCCAGCATTTT. This gives the protein CASSQAFSNQPQHF.

The gene calls are TRBV20-1 and TRBJ2-5, with 9 nucleotides matching TRBD2. Germline CDR1 DFQATT, CDR2 SNEGSKA (reference sequence). Germline trimming cut 4 bases from V and 5 bases from J; bases unmatched to any gene: 11. The CDR3 has 15 residues. CDR3 amino acids: CSANPGLAVGETQYF. The CDR3 DNA reads as TGCAGTGCTAATCCGGGACTAGCCGTGGGGGAGACCCAGTACTTC.

The rearrangement links TRBV7-9 to TRBJ2-1; 8 bases align to TRBD1. V trimming: 8 bases; J trimming: 8 bases; junction bases outside the gene matches: 14. This CDR3 is built from 15 residues. Germline V CDR1 and CDR2: SEHNR, FQNEAQ (reference sequence). In DNA form, the CDR3 reads TGTGCCAGCCCCCTGGGGCAGGGGGCGATGGATGAGCAGTTCTTC. Amino acids: CASPLGQGAMDEQFF. The complete variable domain, with remaining parts taken from reference TRBV7-9 and TRBJ2-1, reads DTGVSQNPRHKITKRGQNVTFRCDPISEHNRLYWYRQTLGQGPEFLTYFQNEAQLEKSRLLSDRFSAERPKGSFSTLEIQRTEQGDSAMYLCASPLGQGAMDEQFFGPGTRLTVL.

This clonotype has ten or more counts. This chain links TRBV5-5 with TRBJ2-5; D is ambiguous. V gave up 1 base and J gave up 4 bases, with 11 bases separating them. This CDR3 region has 14 residues. Germline V gene data show CDR1 as SGHKS and CDR2 as YYEKEE (reference sequence). CDR3 in DNA: TGTGCCAGCAGCTTGAGGTGGAAGGGAGAGACCCAGTACTTC. Residues: CASSLRWKGETQYF.

This clonotype appeared a few times. The gene calls are TRBV4-1 and TRBJ2-1; D perhaps matches TRBD2 (6 bases). Germline loops: CDR1 MGHRA, CDR2 YSYEKL. The CDR3 loop spans 15 amino acids. The ends were cut back, 3 bases at V and 6 bases at J, with 15 bases in the middle. Written as DNA, the CDR3 is TGCGCCAGCAGCCAGCCGTGGAGGGGAAGCAATGAGCAGTTCTTC. Translating gives CASSQPWRGSNEQFF.

V and J are TRBV6-1 and TRBJ2-7; 7 bases are a match to TRBD2. The V gene's germline CDR1 is MNHNS and CDR2 SASEGT. J was trimmed by 3 bases and V by 1 base; bases with no gene match: 3. This CDR3 has 14 amino acids. The CDR3: CASSEGEGYYEQYF. The CDR3 DNA reads TGTGCCAGCAGTGAAGGGGAGGGATACTACGAGCAGTACTTC.